This is a list of T cell receptor beta chains from one sample in a study of CD8 T cells in ankylosing spondylitis. In TCRdb, the 5' RACE reads were re-called with MiXCR into one record per CDR3 protein. The table shows 700,000 or so distinct CDR3 sequences, with over 15% occurring only once. The specimen sequenced was blood, either unsorted or a sorted T cell fraction (not recorded which). The receptors here all came from a male donor with ankylosing spondylitis. Both conserved end residues are part of each CDR3. The D gene is left open where the match is weak. A row's size may be missing; if present it is once, few, many or a size class.

TRBV2,TRBJ1-5,-,-,CASSEWTLRNQPQHF,TGTGCCAGCAGTGAATGGACACTTCGTAATCAGCCCCAGCATTTT
TRBV4-1,TRBJ2-7,TRBD2,many,CASSQANDGDYDFEQYF,TGCGCCAGCAGCCAAGCGAACGACGGGGACTACGATTTCGAGCAGTACTTC
TRBV4-1,TRBJ1-2,-,few,CASSSRQDHFGYGYTF,TGCGCCAGCAGCTCACGACAGGACCATTTCGGCTATGGCTACACCTTC
TRBV4-1,TRBJ2-2,-,few,CASSARVGLSLGTGELFF,TGCGCCAGCAGCGCAAGAGTAGGACTGAGCCTGGGCACCGGGGAGCTGTTTTTT
TRBV12-3/TRBV12-4,TRBJ2-3,-,-,CASRGRRSSTDTQYF,TGTGCCAGCCGGGGACGGAGATCTAGCACAGATACGCAGTATTTT
TRBV5-6,TRBJ1-5,-,once,CASSANLLGVNQPQHF,TGTGCCAGCAGCGCAAACCTTTTGGGGGTTAATCAGCCCCAGCATTTT
TRBV29-1,TRBJ1-3,-,few,CSVVDIGNTIYF,TGCAGCGTTGTGGACATAGGAAACACCATATATTTT
TRBV29-1,TRBJ2-7,-,-,CSVPGRGIYEQYF,TGCAGCGTACCGGGGCGGGGTATCTACGAGCAGTACTTC
TRBV7-8,TRBJ2-5,TRBD1,many,CASSLHRDRVDETQYF,TGTGCCAGCAGCTTACACCGGGACAGGGTTGATGAGACCCAGTACTTC
TRBV4-2,TRBJ1-2,-,-,CASSQFSADRTEAYGYTF,TGTGCCAGCAGCCAATTCTCCGCCGACCGGACGGAAGCCTATGGCTACACCTTC
TRBV20-1,TRBJ2-3,TRBD2,-,CSATGLAESDTQYF,TGCAGTGCCACGGGACTAGCGGAGTCAGATACGCAGTATTTT
TRBV18,TRBJ1-1,-,-,CASSPDILGEAFF,TGTGCCAGCTCACCAGACATCCTGGGGGAAGCTTTCTTT
TRBV7-9,TRBJ2-7,-,few,CASGRTYEQYF,TGTGCCAGCGGACGGACCTACGAGCAGTACTTC
TRBV7-6,TRBJ2-7,TRBD2,-,CASSLGPGLAGPSYEQYF,TGTGCCAGCAGCTTAGGGCCGGGACTAGCGGGACCATCCTACGAGCAGTACTTC
TRBV12-3/TRBV12-4,TRBJ2-7,-,few,CASSSGQSPYEQYF,TGTGCCAGCAGTAGCGGACAGTCCCCCTACGAGCAGTACTTC
TRBV9,TRBJ1-5,-,few,CASSVEAGQPQHF,TGTGCCAGCAGCGTTGAGGCAGGTCAGCCCCAGCATTTT
TRBV20-1,TRBJ2-7,-,-,CSANGQLTYEQYF,TGCAGTGCCAACGGACAGCTGACCTACGAGCAGTACTTC
TRBV11-1,TRBJ2-1,TRBD2,-,CASSLAAGTSGTYNEQFF,TGTGCCAGCAGCTTAGCGGCCGGGACTAGCGGAACCTACAATGAGCAGTTCTTC
TRBV18,TRBJ1-4,-,few,CASSPRAGPNEKLFF,TGTGCCAGCTCACCACGGGCAGGGCCTAATGAAAAACTGTTTTTT
TRBV11-2,TRBJ2-1,-,many,CASSFARGAYNEQFF,TGTGCCAGCAGCTTTGCCCGGGGGGCGTACAATGAGCAGTTCTTC
TRBV4-1,TRBJ1-2,-,many,CASSPGVGYGYTF,TGCGCCAGCAGTCCAGGGGTTGGCTATGGCTACACCTTC
TRBV29-1,TRBJ2-1,TRBD2,-,CSVVPSSGKYNEQFF,TGCAGCGTTGTCCCGTCTAGCGGAAAATACAATGAGCAGTTCTTC
TRBV7-9,TRBJ2-1,-,few,CASSHRAGPYNEQFF,TGTGCCAGCAGCCACCGGGCCGGGCCCTACAATGAGCAGTTCTTC
TRBV7-8,TRBJ2-7,-,many,CASRDYYEQYF,TGTGCCAGCAGAGACTACTACGAGCAGTACTTC
TRBV5-1,TRBJ1-1,-,many,CASSLASTLTEAFF,TGCGCCAGCAGCTTGGCCTCAACGCTCACTGAAGCTTTCTTT
TRBV6-2/TRBV6-3,TRBJ2-5,TRBD1,many,CASSSTAGTGYETQYF,TGTGCCAGCAGTTCCACCGCCGGGACAGGTTATGAGACCCAGTACTTC
TRBV24-1,TRBJ2-5,TRBD1,few,CATSAPRTGGKETQYF,TGTGCCACCAGTGCACCCCGCACAGGGGGAAAAGAGACCCAGTACTTC
TRBV7-2,TRBJ2-5,-,-,CASSLGGRNQETQYF,TGTGCCAGCAGCTTAGGGGGTAGAAACCAAGAGACCCAGTACTTC